This is a list of T cell receptor beta chains from one sample in a study of T cell responses to AZD1222 COVID-19 vaccine. Libraries were prepared by immunoSEQ multiplex PCR; TCRdb keeps only in-frame clonotypes and omits some of them. The sample lists about 260,000 clones; 90% to 95% were seen once. The starting material was peripheral blood, obtained on day 0 of AZD1222 vaccination. The receptors come from an adult in good health. CDR3s include the opening cysteine and the closing phenylalanine or tryptophan. The D gene is left open where the match is weak. Some rows have no size entry. The others give once, few or many, or a class for an expanded clone.

-,TRBV28,-,TRBJ1-1,TGTGCCAGCAGTGCCAGCCTGGGTCAAAGTTATGAAGCTTTCTTT,CASSASLGQSYEAFF
-,TRBV28,-,TRBJ1-2,TGTGCCAGCAGTACCCCGGGCCGTGACTATGGCTACACCTTC,CASSTPGRDYGYTF
-,TRBV4-2,-,TRBJ1-2,TGTGCCAGCAGCCAAGAAAGGGGCGCTTACTATGGCTACACCTTC,CASSQERGAYYGYTF
-,TRBV6-2/TRBV6-3,-,TRBJ2-7,TGTGCCAGCAGTAACTGGAAACCCCTCTCCTACGAGCAGTACTTC,CASSNWKPLSYEQYF
-,TRBV12-3/TRBV12-4,-,TRBJ2-7,TGTGCCAGCAGTCTCAACACAAAGCAGTACTTC,CASSLNTKQYF
-,TRBV19,TRBD1,TRBJ2-7,TGTGCCAGTAGGCCAGGGACAGGCCTAACCTACGAGCAGTACTTC,CASRPGTGLTYEQYF
-,TRBV9,-,TRBJ1-3,TGTGCCAGCAGCGATCAGAGCTCTGGAAACACCATATATTTT,CASSDQSSGNTIYF
few,TRBV9,-,TRBJ1-3,TGTGCCAGCAGCGCTTGGGGATCGCCTGGAAACACCATATATTTT,CASSAWGSPGNTIYF
-,TRBV18,TRBD2,TRBJ2-5,TGTGCCAGCTCACCACCCGGACTAGCGGGAGGTCAAGAGACCCAGTACTTC,CASSPPGLAGGQETQYF
few,TRBV5-4,-,TRBJ1-4,TGTGCCAGCAGCTTCGGGCTAACAACTAATGAAAAACTGTTTTTT,CASSFGLTTNEKLFF
once,TRBV28,TRBD2,TRBJ2-2,TGTGCCAGCACCCACGGGGGGGGAGGAACCGGGGAGCTGTTTTTT,CASTHGGGGTGELFF
-,TRBV2,-,TRBJ2-7,TGTGCCAGCACCGAGTACGGCCCCTACGAGCAGTACTTC,CASTEYGPYEQYF
-,TRBV28,-,TRBJ1-4,TGTGCCAGCAGTTTAGTACAGCCAAATGAAAAACTGTTTTTT,CASSLVQPNEKLFF
-,TRBV18,-,TRBJ2-3,TGTGCCAGCTCACCTTCCAGTCGGGCAGATACGCAGTATTTT,CASSPSSRADTQYF